Listed here is a single T cell receptor (beta chain). This CDR3 has 15 amino acids. In germline, CDR1 is MNHNY, CDR2 SVGAGI (reference sequence). J gave up 7 bases and V 5 bases, and 10 bases lay outside the gene matches. TCRdb keeps only in-frame clones here, not all; method: immunoSEQ multiplex PCR. The data show about 73,000 clones, about 93% seen once. The data belong to a study of cytomegalovirus exposure and HLA in healthy donors. The source material was PBMCs. This receptor was obtained from a woman aged 18 to 35 in good health and CMV-seropositive. This rearrangement joins TRBV6-6 to TRBJ2-4; TRBD2 aligns across 8 bases. This CDR3 reads CASSPSSGSFNIQYF. DNA for the CDR3: TGTGCCAGCAGTCCCTCGAGCGGGAGCTTCAACATTCAGTACTTC.